The TCR beta chain under discussion was sequenced for a study of T-cell reconstitution after alpha-beta-depleted transplantation in children (dated by TCRdb to 2016 to 2017). General notes on the study: Using TCR repertoire profiling, the study followed T-cell immune reconstitution in a quantitative way in children after TCRalphabeta/CD19-depleted allogeneic hematopoietic cell transplantation.

In light of the paper, this sample's treatment or condition label describes: allogeneic hematopoietic cell transplantation with graft depleted of TCRalphabeta T cells and CD19 B cells. Transplant recipients were children who received TCRalphabeta/CD19-depleted allogeneic hematopoietic cell grafts. In regard to this clonotype: Its antigen is unknown. No base quality values were provided; no much bigger clone lies one nucleotide off.

V is cut by 2 bases and J by 2 bases, and the space between the germline ends is 12 bases. The germline V gene yields MNHEY for CDR1 and SVGAGI for CDR2. The CDR3 sequence holds 15 residues, the cysteine and phenylalanine included. The read is trimmed to its CDR3 DNA, 45 bases read in frame from base 1. Receptors were amplified or captured by PCR. TCRdb records Illumina HiSeq 2500 as the sequencer. TCR library preparation used molecular barcoding, with unique molecular identifiers applied to normalize quantification of the TCRbeta repertoire. TCRdb passed the public sequencing reads through fastp at Q25 and MiXCR, retaining productive beta sequences. Entries are consolidated by CDR3 protein sequence, retaining the most common genes and DNA. Counted in this sample were around 960,000 distinct CDR3 sequences; about 29% of them appeared once. The ten most abundant clones make up roughly 30% of the sample.

Overall study results and their limits: In some patients, the high TCRbeta diversity seen at day 60 was put down to recipient T cells and intrathymic progenitors that had survived conditioning. The apparently early alphabetaT-cell count recovery about two months after transplant was reportedly dependent on only several hundred rapidly expanded clones derived from non-depleted graft cells. The frequencies of hyperexpanded clones fell over the following months, and after one year, T-cell counts and TCRbeta diversity were mostly attributed to newly produced T cells.

The sequencing here drew on PBMCs, mostly from graft donor cells, taken 360 days after TCRalphabeta/CD19-depleted stem cell transplant. The source is a boy under two years old who had a stem cell transplant for SCID, so the T cells may come from the graft donor. The chain is assembled from TRBV6-5 and TRBJ1-1; there is no confident call for the D gene. The CDR3 reads CASSYGSGRNTEAFF. The nucleotide sequence is TGTGCCAGCAGTTACGGGAGCGGCAGAAACACTGAAGCTTTCTTT.